The clone carrying this T cell receptor beta chain was counted a few times. Its antigen remains unidentified. Unique molecular identifiers were incorporated into the prepared TCRbeta library. TCRdb reanalysed the PCR reads using MiXCR and keeps one entry per CDR3 protein. The sample shows about 980,000 distinct CDR3 sequences, roughly 29% of them seen only once. Germline lookup yields CDR1 SGDLS and CDR2 YYNGEE. The CDR3 length is 13 residues. Trimming removed 7 bases from V and 5 bases from J, with 15 bases in between. The data stem from a study of T-cell reconstitution after alpha-beta-depleted transplantation in children. General study results and limits: There were some patients whose high TCRbeta diversity at day 60 came from surviving recipient T cells and thymic progenitors. When one year had passed after transplant, most T-cell counts and diversity came from newly produced T cells.

This chain uses TRBV9 with TRBJ2-5, with no clear D. The sample consisted of PBMCs, mostly from graft donor cells, taken 360 days after TCRalphabeta/CD19-depleted stem cell transplant. This TCR came from a boy under three years old who had a stem cell transplant for SCID, so the T cells may come from the graft donor. CDR3: CASAAATGETQYF. CDR3 in DNA: TGTGCCAGCGCGGCCGCCACTGGGGAGACCCAGTACTTC.